The 13 T cell receptor beta chains reported below all come from one sample, sequenced in a study of T cells in localized non-small cell lung cancer. TCRdb's table, derived via immunoSEQ multiplex PCR, lists solely in-frame clones and lacks some. The repertoire holds tens of thousands of clones, about 90% seen once, with roughly 29% in the top ten. The sample in question was peripheral blood, obtained before any cancer treatment. The receptors stem from a male donor older than 55 with stage I squamous cell lung carcinoma.

This clone was detected only once. The chain carries TRBV7-9 and TRBJ2-7; no firm D call. The ends were cut back, 5 bases at V and 3 bases at J, with 8 bases in the middle. Germline V CDR1 and CDR2: SEHNR, FQNEAQ (reference sequence). The CDR3 is made up of 12 amino acids. The CDR3 DNA follows: TGTGCCAGCAGCGCCTCGATCTACGAGCAGTACTTC. This sequence encodes CASSASIYEQYF.

The chain has TRBV5-1 and TRBJ1-5; 9 bases line up with TRBD1. The V gene's germline CDR1 is SGHRS and CDR2 YFSETQ. This CDR3 has 14 residues. Trimming at V came to 4 bases and at J to 7 bases, leaving 6 bases not matched to a gene. This CDR3 is CASSPGTGRQPQHF. As DNA, the CDR3 is TGCGCCAGCAGCCCGGGGACAGGGCGACAGCCCCAGCATTTT.

The rearrangement links TRBV7-2 to TRBJ2-7; D is uncertain. Trimming took off 1 base at V and 0 bases at J, with 7 bases between the two ends. The germline CDR1 and CDR2 sequences are SGHTA and FQGNSA. The CDR3 consists of 14 residues. The CDR3 region is CASSLVGASYEQYF. The CDR3 DNA sequence: TGTGCCAGCAGCTTAGTCGGTGCCTCCTACGAGCAGTACTTC.

This clone has more than one count but fewer than ten. This rearrangement joins TRBV2 to TRBJ1-4; D is possibly TRBD1 (6 bases). V shed 7 bases and J shed 4 bases, with 13 bases lying between them. The CDR3 loop spans 14 amino acids. Germline lookup yields CDR1 SNHLY and CDR2 FYNNEI. Here the CDR3 reads CASIKGEGNEKLFF. Written as DNA, the CDR3 is TGTGCCAGCATCAAGGGGGAAGGTAATGAAAAACTGTTTTTT.

The CDR3 loop is CASSRTHDGYNEQFF. Written as DNA, the CDR3 is TGTGCCAGCTCCCGGACTCATGACGGATACAATGAGCAGTTCTTC. The chain combines TRBV6-5 with TRBJ2-1, with D perhaps matching TRBD2 (5 bases). V was cut by 8 bases and J by 4 bases, with 18 bases left in between. From germline, CDR1 is MNHEY and CDR2 SVGAGI. The CDR3 is 15 amino acids.

The chain is built from TRBV5-6 and TRBJ1-2; weak D call: TRBD1 (6 bases). The V end lost 2 bases, the J end lost 8 bases, and 22 bases lay between the germline ends. The length of the CDR3 is 16 residues. Germline V gene data show CDR1 as SGHDT and CDR2 as YYEEEE. The CDR3 DNA reads TGTGCCAGCAGCTTTTTAGGGGGGCGAATCCTTGAGGGCTACACCTTC. This encodes CASSFLGGRILEGYTF.

The rearrangement links TRBV4-1 to TRBJ1-3, with TRBD1 as a possible D gene (5 bases). The CDR3 extends over 14 amino acids. Germline values: CDR1 MGHRA, CDR2 YSYEKL. Trimming stripped 5 bases from V and 0 bases from J, with 8 bases between. CDR3 region: CASSLGDSGNTIYF. In DNA, the CDR3 is TGCGCCAGCAGCTTAGGGGACTCTGGAAACACCATATATTTT.

With regard to this clone: Additional DNA sequences in this sample encode the identical CDR3. This chain connects TRBV6-5 to TRBJ1-3; perhaps TRBD1 as D (5 bases). Trimming stripped 4 bases from V and 2 bases from J, with 9 bases between. Germline V lookup: CDR1 MNHEY, CDR2 SVGAGI. The CDR3 contains 14 residues. CDR3 residues: CASSSGTAGNTIYF. CDR3 nucleotides: TGTGCCAGCAGTTCCGGGACCGCTGGAAACACCATATATTTT.

This rearrangement joins TRBV4-3 to TRBJ2-7; D ambiguous. Germline V gives CDR1 LGHNA, CDR2 YSLEER. V lost 0 bases, J lost 2 bases, and 5 bases lay in between. This CDR3 contains 13 residues. In DNA, the CDR3 is TGCGCCAGCAGCCAAGATTTGACCTACGAGCAGTACTTC. Translation: CASSQDLTYEQYF.

The chain couples TRBV15 to TRBJ2-1; D is undetermined. The CDR3 sequence is 14 residues long. CDR1 is LNHNV, CDR2 YYDKDF, per germline (reference sequence). V shed 0 bases and J shed 6 bases, with 9 bases lying between them. The CDR3 DNA reads TGTGCCACCAGCAGAGACCCTAGTGGCAATGAGCAGTTCTTC. Its translation is CATSRDPSGNEQFF.

The chain is built from TRBV5-5 and TRBJ2-7; 10 bases are shared with TRBD1. With V trimmed by 2 bases and J by 7 bases, 9 bases remained unmatched. Germline CDR1 is SGHKS and CDR2 is YYEKEE (reference sequence). CDR3 length: 15 residues. The CDR3 DNA reads TGTGCCAGCAGCTTCCGGGACAGGGGAACGTGGGAGCAGTACTTC. Encoded protein: CASSFRDRGTWEQYF.

This rearrangement joins TRBV29-1 to TRBJ2-6; D ambiguous. The CDR3 totals 13 residues. Germline V gene sequence: CDR1 SQVTM, CDR2 ANQGSEA. V was cut by 6 bases and J by 0 bases, with 6 bases left in between. CDR3 in amino acids: CSVRDSGANVLTF. The DNA of the CDR3 is TGCAGCGTCAGAGACTCTGGGGCCAACGTCCTGACTTTC.

The rearrangement links TRBV6-5 to TRBJ1-2; D uncertain. Germline V gene sequence: CDR1 MNHEY, CDR2 SVGAGI. Trimming shortened V by 2 bases and J by 8 bases, and 15 bases separated the two germline ends. This CDR3 spans 14 amino acids. The CDR3 nucleotides are TGTGCCAGCAGTTACGACGTAAGGGATAAAGGCTACACCTTC. Protein sequence: CASSYDVRDKGYTF.